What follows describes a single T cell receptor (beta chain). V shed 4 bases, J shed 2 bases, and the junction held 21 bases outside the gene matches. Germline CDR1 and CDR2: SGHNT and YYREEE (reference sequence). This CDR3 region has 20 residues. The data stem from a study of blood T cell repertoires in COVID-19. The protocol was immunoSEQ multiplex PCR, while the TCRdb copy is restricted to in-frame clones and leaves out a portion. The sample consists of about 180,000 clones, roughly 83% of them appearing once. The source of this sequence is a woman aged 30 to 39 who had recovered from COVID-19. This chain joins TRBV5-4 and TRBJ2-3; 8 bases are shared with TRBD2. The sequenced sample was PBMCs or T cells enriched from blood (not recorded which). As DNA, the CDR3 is TGTGCCAGCAGCCTCTCACTAGCGGTCACGCCCCGGGGGCTCACAGATACGCAGTATTTT. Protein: CASSLSLAVTPRGLTDTQYF.